These 12 T cell receptor beta chains were sequenced from one sample in a study of blood T cell repertoires in COVID-19. The data were produced by immunoSEQ multiplex PCR, yet TCRdb's version contains in-frame clones alone and is incomplete. The profile covers a few hundred thousand clones, with around 88% appearing a single time and 7% to 7.5% taken by the ten largest. Sequences were obtained from peripheral blood. These receptors originate from a woman in her sixties with COVID-19, enrolled during active disease.

The chain couples TRBV29-1 to TRBJ2-6, with D tentatively TRBD1 (5 bases). The CDR3 runs 14 residues. The V gene lost 0 bases and the J gene lost 4 bases, with 7 bases spanning the gap. Germline assignment: CDR1 SQVTM and CDR2 ANQGSEA. Here the CDR3 DNA reads TGCAGCGTTGAAGAGGGGCCCGGGGCCAACGTCCTGACTTTC. It translates to CSVEEGPGANVLTF.

The chain has TRBV5-5 and TRBJ2-5; TRBD1 matches 11 bases. This CDR3 has 15 amino acids. Germline CDR1 SGHKS, CDR2 YYEKEE (reference sequence). V shed 4 bases and J 4 bases; nucleotides not matched to a gene: 6. CDR3 DNA: TGTGCCAGCAGCGAGGGACAGGGGGAAGTAGAGACCCAGTACTTC. It is translated as CASSEGQGEVETQYF.

J is TRBJ2-5 and V is TRBV7-6; 9 bases are a match to TRBD1. The germline CDR1 and CDR2 sequences are SGHVS and FNYEAQ. The CDR3 sequence is 15 residues long. V shed 8 bases and J 3 bases; nucleotides not matched to a gene: 10. CDR3 region: CASGRHGQGKETQYF. CDR3 nucleotides: TGTGCCAGCGGCCGGCACGGACAGGGGAAAGAGACCCAGTACTTC.

This clone was observed a handful of times. This chain uses TRBV9 with TRBJ2-2, with 12 positions matching TRBD2. This CDR3 region has 18 residues. J was trimmed by 2 bases and V by 2 bases; bases with no gene match: 7. Germline V lookup: CDR1 SGDLS, CDR2 YYNGEE. This chain's CDR3 is CASSVLTSGGFNTGELFF. In DNA form, the CDR3 reads TGTGCCAGCAGCGTTTTGACTAGCGGGGGCTTTAACACCGGGGAGCTGTTTTTT.

The genes are TRBV4-2 and TRBJ2-7, with 8 nucleotides matching TRBD2. This CDR3 spans 17 amino acids. Trimming cost V 1 base and J 6 bases; bases outside gene matches: 14. Per the germline V gene, CDR1 is LGHNA and CDR2 is YNFKEQ. Written as DNA, the CDR3 is TGTGCCAGCAGCCAAGCGGAGGGGTCGGAGCGGGGGTCCGAGCAGTACTTC. Its protein product is CASSQAEGSERGSEQYF.

The J gene is TRBJ2-5, the V gene TRBV5-8; 11 bases are a match to TRBD2. After removal of 4 bases from V and 2 bases from J, the junction contained 4 bases not matched to a gene. Per the germline V gene, CDR1 is SGHTS and CDR2 is YDEGEE. The CDR3 sequence is 15 residues long. CDR3 nucleotide sequence: TGTGCCAGCAGCGCGGGGACTAGCGGACAAGAGACCCAGTACTTC. The encoded protein is CASSAGTSGQETQYF.

The chain combines TRBV19 with TRBJ1-3, with D perhaps TRBD1 (6 bases). V was clipped by 9 bases and J by 2 bases, with 26 bases between them. This CDR3 is 18 amino acids long. In germline, CDR1 is LNHDA, CDR2 SQIVND (reference sequence). The CDR3 reads CASSIRQGPLFAGNTIYF. CDR3 coding DNA: TGTGCCAGCTCGATAAGGCAGGGGCCCCTCTTCGCTGGAAACACCATATATTTT.

The chain is built from TRBV30 and TRBJ1-2; D call uncertain. CDR3 length: 13 amino acids. The germline CDR1 and CDR2 sequences are GTSNPN and SVGIG (reference sequence). V lost 0 bases, J lost 5 bases, and 10 bases lay in between. Here the CDR3 reads CAWSVLALYGYTF. CDR3 nucleotides: TGTGCCTGGAGTGTACTAGCCCTTTATGGCTACACCTTC. The full variable domain, with the rest looked up from reference TRBV30 and TRBJ1-2, is SQTIHQWPATLVQPVGSPLSLECTVEGTSNPNLYWYRQAAGRGLQLLFYSVGIGQISSEVPQNLSASRPQDRQFILSSKKLLLSDSGFYLCAWSVLALYGYTFGSGTRLTVV.

V is TRBV2 and J is TRBJ2-7; 11 nucleotides align to TRBD2. The CDR3 totals 16 residues. Trimming took 5 bases from V and 3 from J; bases not matched to a gene: 9. Per the germline V gene, CDR1 is SNHLY and CDR2 is FYNNEI. CDR3 bases: TGTGCCAGCAGTCACGCGACTAGCGGGGCGATCTACGAGCAGTACTTC. It encodes CASSHATSGAIYEQYF.

The chain joins TRBV7-3 to TRBJ2-7; no firm D call. The germline V gene encodes CDR1 SGHTA and CDR2 FQGTGA. The length of the CDR3 is 13 residues. V was trimmed by 5 bases and J by 0 bases, leaving 8 bases between them. DNA of the CDR3: TGTGCCAGCAGCGTGACGGGCTCCTACGAGCAGTACTTC. This codes for CASSVTGSYEQYF.

The rearrangement links TRBV18 to TRBJ2-3, with TRBD2 matching 8 bases. V dropped 1 base and J dropped 5; count of bases not matched to a gene: 11. There are 17 residues in the CDR3. Germline-derived CDR1 and CDR2 are KGHSH and LQKENI. For the CDR3, the DNA is TGTGCCAGCTCACCACTCCTCGGACTGGCGGGGGGAGATACGCAGTATTTT. Translation: CASSPLLGLAGGDTQYF.

V gene TRBV30 combines with J gene TRBJ1-2, with TRBD1 as a possible D gene (6 bases). The germline V gene has CDR1 GTSNPN and CDR2 SVGIG (reference sequence). The CDR3 consists of 15 residues. Deletions cut 3 bases from V and 4 bases from J, with 18 bases between. The CDR3 spells CAWRRRPQGSYGYTF. DNA of the CDR3: TGTGCCTGGAGAAGGAGACCTCAGGGGAGCTATGGCTACACCTTC. Together with reference TRBV30 and TRBJ1-2, the CDR3 gives the full variable domain: SQTIHQWPATLVQPVGSPLSLECTVEGTSNPNLYWYRQAAGRGLQLLFYSVGIGQISSEVPQNLSASRPQDRQFILSSKKLLLSDSGFYLCAWRRRPQGSYGYTFGSGTRLTVV.